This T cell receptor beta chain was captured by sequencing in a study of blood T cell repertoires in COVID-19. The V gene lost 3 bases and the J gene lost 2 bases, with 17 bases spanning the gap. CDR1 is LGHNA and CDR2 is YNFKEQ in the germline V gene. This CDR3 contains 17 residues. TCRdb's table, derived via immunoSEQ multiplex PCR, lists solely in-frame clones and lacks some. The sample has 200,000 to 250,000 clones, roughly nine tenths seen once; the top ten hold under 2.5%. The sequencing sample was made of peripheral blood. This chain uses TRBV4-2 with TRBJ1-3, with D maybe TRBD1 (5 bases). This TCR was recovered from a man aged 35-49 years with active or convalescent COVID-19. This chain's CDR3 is CASSHRPLREAGNTIYF. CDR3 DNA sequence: TGTGCCAGCAGCCACCGCCCCCTCAGGGAGGCTGGAAACACCATATATTTT.